This T cell receptor beta chain was found in a study of T cell responses to AZD1222 COVID-19 vaccine. Study-level findings and limits: Most donors were white British, females outnumbered males, and clonal diversity was possibly underestimated. The CD4 TCRs associated with vaccination extended across spike and predominated at 160-218 and 743-854. Only 6 or 7 individuals given AZD1222 were seropositive at baseline. The peak T cell response came first, and repertoires were sampled only after it.

Of note for this clone: The antigen is not known.

Trimming took off 2 bases at V and 8 bases at J, with 9 bases between the two ends. Germline V gives CDR1 SQVTM, CDR2 ANQGSEA. There are 11 residues in the CDR3. This table comes from immunoSEQ multiplex PCR, and its TCRdb copy is limited to in-frame clones, with some not included. Among roughly 160,000 clones, about 90% were seen once, and the ten largest hold around 6%. Here the sequenced sample was peripheral blood, taken on day 0 of AZD1222 vaccination. The sequence was collected from an adult in good health. The rearrangement links TRBV29-1 to TRBJ1-2; D not certain. CDR3 sequence: CSVERVYGYTF. CDR3 DNA: TGCAGCGTTGAACGGGTCTACGGCTACACCTTC.